This TCR beta chain was retrieved from a study of memory CD4+ T cells and cytomegalovirus serostatus. Study at large: This sample comes from healthy Belgian adults, several CMV seropositive, approximately 24 seronegative.

This table comes from immunoSEQ multiplex PCR, and its TCRdb copy is limited to in-frame clones, with some not included. This sample has tens of thousands of clones; 82% occur once, and the top ten carry about 0.5%. The sort gate was single viable CD3+CD4+CD8-CD45RO+ cells for memory CD4+ T cells. In its sample, this clone was seen once. Antigen unknown. The junction had 2 bases not matched to a gene; V was cut back by 3 bases and J by 7 bases. This CDR3 contains 14 residues. Germline loops: CDR1 SGHNT, CDR2 YYREEE (reference sequence). Study-level findings and limits: The CMV-associated TCR signature appears largely within the CD4+ memory repertoire. CMV serostatus prediction reached median AUC approximately 0.96, or 0.89 with US-trained model.

Material for sequencing was memory CD4+ T cells from blood. This chain uses TRBV5-4 with TRBJ1-4, with TRBD1 identical over 11 bases. This clonotype was sampled from an adult in good health and CMV-seronegative. Some clones in this sample may be carry-over from other donors' samples. As DNA, the CDR3 is TGTGCCAGCAGCTGGACAGGGGGCTTTGAAAAACTGTTTTTT. This translates into CASSWTGGFEKLFF. Full variable domain (outside the CDR3, taken from reference TRBV5-4 and TRBJ1-4): ETGVTQSPTHLIKTRGQQVTLRCSSQSGHNTVSWYQQALGQGPQFIFQYYREEENGRGNFPPRFSGLQFPNYSSELNVNALELDDSALYLCASSWTGGFEKLFFGSGTQLSVL.